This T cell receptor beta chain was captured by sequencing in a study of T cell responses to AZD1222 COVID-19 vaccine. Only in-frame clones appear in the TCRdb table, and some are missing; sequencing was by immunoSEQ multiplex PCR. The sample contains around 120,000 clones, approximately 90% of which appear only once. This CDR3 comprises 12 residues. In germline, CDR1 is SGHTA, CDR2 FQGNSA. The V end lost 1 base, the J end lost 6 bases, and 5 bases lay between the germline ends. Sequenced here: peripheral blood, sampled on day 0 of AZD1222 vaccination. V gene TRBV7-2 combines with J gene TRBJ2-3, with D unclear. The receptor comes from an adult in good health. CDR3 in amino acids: CASSLDGDTQYF. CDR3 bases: TGTGCCAGCAGCTTAGATGGCGATACGCAGTATTTT.